One sample yielded the 22 T cell receptor beta chains listed below, sequenced in a study of blood T cell repertoires in COVID-19 (dated by TCRdb to about 2020). The receptor library was made with the immunoSEQ multiplex PCR assay. The clones in this table, taken by TCRdb from immuneACCESS, are in-frame only. Not every clone is retained; where verified, under half of the shortfall comes from an unresolved V gene, and the cause of the rest is unknown. The sample yields about 170,000 clones; roughly 84% were counted once. Together, the top ten hold roughly 3% of the sample. The sequencing sample was made of peripheral blood. The receptors originated from a human donor with acute or convalescent COVID-19. The donor label of this sample is uncertain.

The chain has TRBV7-2 and TRBJ2-2, with D possibly being TRBD2 (6 bases). CDR1 and CDR2 from the germline V gene are SGHTA and FQGNSA. V shed 1 base and J shed 0 bases, with 9 bases lying between them. The CDR3 spans 16 residues. CDR3 coding DNA: TGTGCCAGCAGCTTAGGCGGGGACCCGAACACCGGGGAGCTGTTTTTT. Residues: CASSLGGDPNTGELFF.

Turning to this clone: At the DNA level, this CDR3 is encoded by other sequences in the same sample as well. The rearrangement links TRBV13 to TRBJ1-2, with a weak D call TRBD1 (5 bases). CDR1 and CDR2 from the germline V gene are PRHDT and FYEKMQ (reference sequence). This CDR3 contains 15 residues. Trimming shortened V by 5 bases and J by 2 bases, and 15 bases separated the two germline ends. The DNA for the CDR3 is TGTGCCAGCAGCCCTCGGAGGGGCGGGAACTATGGCTACACCTTC. Amino acids: CASSPRRGGNYGYTF. The full variable domain, in which reference TRBV13 and TRBJ1-2 provide the parts outside the CDR3, is AAGVIQSPRHLIKEKRETATLKCYPIPRHDTVYWYQQGPGQDPQFLISFYEKMQSDKGSIPDRFSAQQFSDYHSELNMSSLELGDSALYFCASSPRRGGNYGYTFGSGTRLTVV.

This sequence joins TRBV6-5 and TRBJ2-1, with TRBD1 identical over 9 bases. The CDR3 contains 14 residues. V shed 7 bases, J shed 4 bases, and the junction held 5 bases outside the gene matches. Germline V gene data show CDR1 as MNHEY and CDR2 as SVGAGI. The CDR3 DNA sequence: TGTGCCAGCACCTTAGGACAGGGGTACAATGAGCAGTTCTTC. It is translated as CASTLGQGYNEQFF.

The chain is built from TRBV15 and TRBJ2-3, with D possibly being TRBD2 (7 bases). The CDR3 runs to 17 residues. Per germline, CDR1 LNHNV and CDR2 YYDKDF (reference sequence). V lost 6 bases and J 5 bases, leaving 24 bases between the germline ends. The CDR3 loop is CATSGHRGDTGGDTQYF. The CDR3 bases are TGTGCCACCAGTGGACACCGGGGGGACACTGGGGGAGATACGCAGTATTTT.

This clone was counted a few times. The rearrangement joins TRBV12-3 or TRBV12-4 to TRBJ1-1; D possibly corresponds to TRBD1 (5 bases). Trimming took 6 bases from V and 11 from J, leaving 19 bases between them. This CDR3 region has 13 residues. For the CDR3, the DNA is TGTGCCAGCAGCCCGGACGTCAGGGCGTACGCTTTCTTT. As protein: CASSPDVRAYAFF.

The gene calls are TRBV5-6 and TRBJ2-1; 11 bases map to TRBD2. This CDR3 has 16 residues. In germline, CDR1 is SGHDT, CDR2 YYEEEE. The ends lost 0 bases at V and 8 bases at J; junction bases unmatched: 7. The CDR3, as DNA: TGTGCCAGCAGCTTGGACGCCACTAGCGGGAGAGATGAGCAGTTCTTC. This codes for CASSLDATSGRDEQFF.

V is TRBV30 and J is TRBJ1-5, with D unclear. CDR1 and CDR2 from the germline V gene are GTSNPN and SVGIG (reference sequence). The CDR3 runs 13 residues. The CDR3 sequence is CAYARGPNQPQHF. The CDR3 DNA follows: TGTGCGTACGCCCGGGGTCCCAATCAGCCCCAGCATTTT.

The CDR3 DNA follows: TGCGCCAGCAGCTTACAGGGGGGTAATGAAAAACTGTTTTTT. Encoded protein: CASSLQGGNEKLFF. The V and J genes are TRBV5-1 and TRBJ1-4; TRBD1 agrees at 8 bases. Losses at the gene ends were 2 bases for V and 4 bases for J; bases not matched to a gene: 1. From germline, CDR1 is SGHRS and CDR2 YFSETQ. The CDR3 covers 14 residues.

This sequence joins TRBV2 and TRBJ2-3; 10 nucleotides agree with TRBD2. From germline, CDR1 is SNHLY and CDR2 FYNNEI. V lost 7 bases and J lost 2; bases outside the gene matches: 9. The CDR3 totals 16 residues. The CDR3 DNA sequence: TGTGCCAGCACTCGGACTAGCGGATCTAACACAGATACGCAGTATTTT. Residues: CASTRTSGSNTDTQYF.

The V and J genes are TRBV19 and TRBJ1-1, with 8 bases identical to TRBD1. There are 13 residues in the CDR3. Trimming removed 3 bases from V and 12 bases from J; junction bases left unmatched: 9. Germline V CDR1 and CDR2: LNHDA, SQIVND (reference sequence). The CDR3, as DNA: TGTGCCAGTAGTATGGTTGGACAGGGTCTGACTTTCTTT. It specifies CASSMVGQGLTFF.

This chain uses TRBV6-6 with TRBJ1-2; D not certain. Germline lookup yields CDR1 MNHNY and CDR2 SVGAGI (reference sequence). Trimming took off 6 bases at V and 1 base at J, with 15 bases between the two ends. The CDR3 contains 15 residues. The CDR3 DNA is TGTGCCAGCAGCTCCCGGCGAGGCAATAACTATGGCTACACCTTC. This gives the protein CASSSRRGNNYGYTF.

This clone has only a few counts. The gene calls are TRBV7-2 and TRBJ1-4; tentatively, D is TRBD1 (6 bases). V gave up 5 bases and J gave up 8 bases, with 15 bases separating them. Germline CDR1 and CDR2: SGHTA and FQGNSA. This CDR3 has 14 amino acids. The CDR3 region has the DNA TGTGCCAGCAGCCCCCCAGGGGTGGGCGAAAAACTGTTTTTT. It specifies CASSPPGVGEKLFF.

The J gene is TRBJ2-2, the V gene TRBV11-3; 12 nucleotides line up with TRBD1. The length of the CDR3 is 17 residues. J gave up 7 bases and V 4 bases, and 10 bases lay outside the gene matches. Germline CDR1 and CDR2: SGHNT and YENEEA. CDR3 coding DNA: TGTGCCAGCAGCTACACCGGGACAGGGGGCGCAGGCGGGGAGCTGTTTTTT. Protein product: CASSYTGTGGAGGELFF.

The genes are TRBV12-3 or TRBV12-4 and TRBJ2-6; D perhaps matches TRBD2 (6 bases). This CDR3 is built from 12 residues. Trimming stripped 9 bases from V and 8 bases from J, with 11 bases between. This chain's CDR3 is CASSRGSNVLTF. The CDR3 bases are TGTGCCAGTTCCCGGGGGTCCAACGTCCTGACTTTC.

This chain links TRBV7-2 with TRBJ1-3; a possible D gene is TRBD1 (6 bases). The CDR3 runs to 16 residues. The V end lost 1 base, the J end lost 0 bases, and 10 bases lay between the germline ends. The germline gives CDR1 SGHTA, CDR2 FQGNSA. The CDR3 coding sequence is TGTGCCAGCAGCTTAGGGACAGCTGGCTCTGGAAACACCATATATTTT. Protein sequence: CASSLGTAGSGNTIYF.

The chain joins TRBV13 to TRBJ2-1; 12 nucleotides agree with TRBD1. CDR3 length: 16 amino acids. Trimming removed 5 bases from V and 2 bases from J; junction bases left unmatched: 4. CDR1 PRHDT and CDR2 FYEKMQ come from the germline V gene (reference sequence). CDR3 region: CASSMGQGAAYNEQFF. In DNA, the CDR3 is TGTGCCAGCAGCATGGGACAGGGGGCGGCCTACAATGAGCAGTTCTTC.

This rearrangement joins TRBV28 to TRBJ1-5, with 7 nucleotides matching TRBD1. Looked up from germline, CDR1 is MDHEN and CDR2 is SYDVKM. The J segment lost 6 bases and the V segment lost 0 bases, leaving 5 bases of the junction unmatched. CDR3 length: 15 amino acids. The CDR3 reads CASSLWQGGTQPQHF. CDR3 DNA: TGTGCCAGCAGTTTATGGCAGGGGGGAACTCAGCCCCAGCATTTT.

The chain is built from TRBV5-6 and TRBJ2-7; 9 bases agree with TRBD1. J lost 4 bases, V lost 4 bases, and 3 bases had no gene match. The V gene's germline CDR1 is SGHDT and CDR2 YYEEEE. The CDR3 runs to 13 residues. This CDR3 is CASSTGGIYEQYF. The CDR3 bases are TGTGCCAGCAGCACAGGGGGCATTTACGAGCAGTACTTC.

The chain couples TRBV10-2 to TRBJ2-5, with D hard to call. The CDR3 sequence is 9 residues long. Trimming took 7 bases from V and 7 from J, leaving 4 bases between them. Germline V gene data show CDR1 as WSHSY and CDR2 as SAAADI. Here the CDR3 reads CASTWTQYF. The CDR3 nucleotides read TGCGCCAGCACCTGGACCCAGTACTTC.

This clone appeared a few times. The chain carries TRBV2 and TRBJ1-2, with D uncertain. Germline CDR1 reads SNHLY; CDR2 reads FYNNEI. The CDR3 is made up of 14 amino acids. Trimming pared 4 bases from V and 0 bases from J, leaving 9 bases between. The CDR3 region is CASSALGANYGYTF. The CDR3 DNA follows: TGTGCCAGCAGTGCCCTCGGAGCTAACTATGGCTACACCTTC.

This chain uses TRBV6-1 with TRBJ2-3; 7 bases line up with TRBD1. In germline, CDR1 is MNHNS, CDR2 SASEGT. V lost 2 bases and J lost 7; bases outside the gene matches: 6. This CDR3 comprises 14 residues. In nucleotides, the CDR3 is TGTGCCAGCAGTGAAAAAGGGGGCGGAAATACGCAGTATTTT. Its protein is CASSEKGGGNTQYF.

The chain links TRBV2 to TRBJ1-5; D remains unclear. This CDR3 is 15 amino acids long. The V end was cut by 4 bases, the J end by 0 bases, with 10 bases between. CDR1 is SNHLY and CDR2 is FYNNEI in the germline V gene. CDR3 residues: CASSGQELSNQPQHF. DNA for the CDR3: TGTGCCAGCAGTGGACAAGAACTTAGCAATCAGCCCCAGCATTTT. Filled out from reference TRBV2 and TRBJ1-5, the complete variable domain reads EPEVTQTPSHQVTQMGQEVILRCVPISNHLYFYWYRQILGQKVEFLVSFYNNEISEKSEIFDDQFSVERPDGSNFTLKIRSTKLEDSAMYFCASSGQELSNQPQHFGDGTRLSIL.